The 7 T cell receptor beta chains listed next were all sequenced from one sample in a study of graft-versus-host responses after intestinal transplantation. Assay: immunoSEQ multiplex PCR; the TCRdb copy retains only in-frame clones and omits some. Of roughly 99,000 clones listed, 86% are singletons. This specimen consisted of PBMCs, obtained 255 days after intestinal transplant. The source of these receptors is a human patient who received an intestinal transplant, so some T cells may come from the graft donor.

The chain is built from TRBV19 and TRBJ1-5; D is unclear. V was pared by 6 bases and J by 0 bases, with 12 bases between. CDR1 is LNHDA, CDR2 SQIVND, per germline (reference sequence). The CDR3 sequence is 15 residues long. In DNA form, the CDR3 reads TGTGCCAGTAGACAGACGGAGTATAGCAATCAGCCCCAGCATTTT. It encodes CASRQTEYSNQPQHF.

The V gene is TRBV28, the J gene TRBJ2-1, with 15 bases aligning to TRBD2. Germline values: CDR1 MDHEN, CDR2 SYDVKM. This CDR3 has 18 amino acids. Trimming removed 6 bases from V and 0 bases from J; junction bases left unmatched: 6. The CDR3 region has the DNA TGTGCCAGCAGCACCGGACTAGCGGGAGGGCCCTCCTACAATGAGCAGTTCTTC. This translates into CASSTGLAGGPSYNEQFF.

The CDR3 nucleotides are TGTGCCAGCAGTTTATCGATCCAGGGCCTCCGGGGTACGCAGTATTTT. Translation gives CASSLSIQGLRGTQYF. The V call is TRBV27, the J call TRBJ2-3; D might be TRBD1 or TRBD2, each matching 5 bases. V lost 0 bases and J 8 bases, leaving 18 bases between the germline ends. Germline CDR1 reads MNHEY; CDR2 reads SMNVEV (reference sequence). This CDR3 comprises 16 residues.

V gene TRBV11-2 combines with J gene TRBJ1-2; 8 bases are shared with TRBD1. From germline, CDR1 is SGHAT and CDR2 FQNNGV. The V segment lost 10 bases and the J segment 7 bases; nucleotides outside the gene matches: 11. The CDR3 is 13 residues long. The CDR3 bases are TGTGCCACCAAACAGGGGGAAACGAGTGGCTACACCTTC. This encodes CATKQGETSGYTF.

The genes are TRBV6-5 and TRBJ2-7; perhaps D is TRBD1 or TRBD2 (5 bases each). Trimming took off 6 bases at V and 0 bases at J, with 15 bases between the two ends. CDR3 length equals 15 residues. Germline lookup yields CDR1 MNHEY and CDR2 SVGAGI. This CDR3 reads CASSPGRGPSYEQYV. The CDR3 DNA follows: TGTGCCAGCAGCCCGGGGCGAGGGCCCTCCTACGAGCAGTACGTC.

The chain uses TRBV7-8 and TRBJ2-3; 12 positions agree with TRBD2. Germline V CDR1 and CDR2: SGHVS, FQNEAQ. The CDR3 is made up of 17 amino acids. The ends lost 6 bases at V and 2 bases at J; junction bases unmatched: 9. Here the CDR3 DNA reads TGTGCCAGCAGACTTGGACTAGCGGGGCCCTACACAGATACGCAGTATTTT. It is translated as CASRLGLAGPYTDTQYF.

This clone appeared a single time. This rearrangement joins TRBV6-6 to TRBJ2-1, with D tentatively TRBD1 or TRBD2 (5 bases each). V was trimmed by 8 bases and J by 10 bases, leaving 9 bases between them. This CDR3 spans 10 amino acids. Germline CDR1 reads MNHNY; CDR2 reads SVGAGI (reference sequence). The CDR3 DNA is TGTGCCAGCGCCAGGGACGAGCAGTTCTTC. It codes for CASARDEQFF.